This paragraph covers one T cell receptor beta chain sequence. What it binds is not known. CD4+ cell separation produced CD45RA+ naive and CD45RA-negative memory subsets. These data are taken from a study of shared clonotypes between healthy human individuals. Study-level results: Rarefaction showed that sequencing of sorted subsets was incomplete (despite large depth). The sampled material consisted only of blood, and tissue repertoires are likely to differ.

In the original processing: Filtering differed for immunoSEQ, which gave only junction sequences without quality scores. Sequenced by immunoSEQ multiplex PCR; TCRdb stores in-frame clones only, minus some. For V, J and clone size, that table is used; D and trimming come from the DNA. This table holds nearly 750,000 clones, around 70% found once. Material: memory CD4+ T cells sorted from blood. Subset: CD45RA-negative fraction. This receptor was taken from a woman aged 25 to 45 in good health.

The CDR3 nucleotides are TGTGCCAGCAGTCCCGCGGGCAGGGGCTCCTACGAGCAGTACTTC. This translates into CASSPAGRGSYEQYF. The chain employs TRBV6-6 and TRBJ2-7; TRBD1 might be the D (6 bases). Per germline, CDR1 MNHNY and CDR2 SVGAGI (reference sequence). This CDR3 has 15 residues. Trimming cost V 5 bases and J 0 bases, with 14 bases left between them.